This is a list of T cell receptor beta chains from one sample in a study of cytomegalovirus exposure and HLA in healthy donors. Sequencing was performed with immunoSEQ multiplex PCR; in TCRdb, only in-frame clones are kept and a portion is missing. The data hold some 130,000 clones, with approximately 60% observed a single time. The sequenced sample consisted of PBMCs. The receptor set was obtained from a human donor in good health. Both conserved end residues are part of each CDR3. The D gene is left open where the match is weak. The size of a clone is reported for some rows only, either as once, few or many, or as a class for expanded clones.

J,size,V,D,CDR3,DNA
TRBJ2-1,-,TRBV18,-,CASSPSLSGYNEQFF,TGTGCCAGCTCACCATCCCTATCGGGGTACAATGAGCAGTTCTTC
TRBJ2-1,-,TRBV19,TRBD1,CASSTRQGYEQFF,TGTGCCAGTAGTACGAGACAGGGGTATGAGCAGTTCTTC
TRBJ1-2,-,TRBV5-1,-,CASSLNPTLSNYGYTF,TGCGCCAGCAGCCTTAATCCGACACTCTCTAACTATGGCTACACCTTC
TRBJ2-7,once,TRBV6-1,TRBD2,CASRGLGLVDEQYF,TGTGCCAGCAGGGGGTTGGGACTAGTAGACGAGCAGTACTTC
TRBJ2-1,once,TRBV4-1,-,CASSQTSYNEQFF,TGCGCCAGCAGCCAGACTTCCTACAATGAGCAGTTCTTC
TRBJ2-2,-,TRBV10-3,-,CAISVSGTTNTGELFF,TGTGCCATCAGTGTTTCCGGGACAACGAACACCGGGGAGCTGTTTTTT
TRBJ2-7,-,TRBV18,TRBD1,CASSPGQGPYEQYF,TGTGCCAGCTCGCCCGGACAGGGACCCTACGAGCAGTACTTC
TRBJ1-5,-,TRBV11-2,-,CASSLGTIGNQPQHF,TGTGCCAGCAGCTTAGGAACGATCGGGAATCAGCCCCAGCATTTT
TRBJ1-4,-,TRBV7-8,-,CASSRTGGGEKLFF,TGTGCCAGCAGCCGTACAGGTGGCGGTGAAAAACTGTTTTTT
TRBJ2-1,once,TRBV27,-,CASSRTMGQWPSSYNEQFF,TGTGCCAGCAGCCGGACTATGGGCCAGTGGCCTTCTTCCTACAATGAGCAGTTCTTC
TRBJ1-2,-,TRBV28,-,CASRTDRSYYGYTF,TGTGCCAGCAGGACCGACAGGAGTTACTATGGCTACACCTTC
TRBJ1-4,few,TRBV18,TRBD1,CASSPPGTENEKLFF,TGTGCCAGCTCACCACCGGGGACAGAGAATGAAAAACTGTTTTTT
TRBJ2-7,few,TRBV27,TRBD1,CASSSLDRGYEQYF,TGTGCCAGCAGTTCCCTGGACAGGGGTTACGAGCAGTACTTC
TRBJ2-3,-,TRBV5-1,TRBD2,CASRPGGDTQYF,TGCGCCAGTCGTCCGGGAGGAGATACGCAGTATTTT
TRBJ1-5,-,TRBV6-5,-,CASSYGDTSNQPQHF,TGTGCCAGCAGTTACGGGGACACAAGCAATCAGCCCCAGCATTTT
TRBJ2-7,once,TRBV13,TRBD1,CASSALGQDHYEQYF,TGTGCCAGCAGCGCACTGGGACAGGATCACTACGAGCAGTACTTC
TRBJ2-3,-,TRBV29-1,TRBD2,CSVEDRGLAGVSDTQYF,TGCAGCGTTGAAGACCGCGGACTAGCGGGGGTTTCAGATACGCAGTATTTT
TRBJ2-7,-,TRBV27,TRBD2,CASSPGTSGSYEQYF,TGTGCCAGCAGCCCCGGGACTAGCGGTTCCTACGAGCAGTACTTC
TRBJ1-1,-,TRBV28,TRBD1,CASTGVEAFF,TGTGCCAGTACAGGGGTTGAAGCTTTCTTT
TRBJ2-2,-,TRBV19,-,CASQGIQPNTGELFF,TGTGCCAGCCAGGGAATCCAGCCGAACACCGGGGAGCTGTTTTTT
TRBJ2-1,-,TRBV25-1,TRBD2,CASTLSGRAHEQFF,TGTGCCAGCACTCTTAGCGGGAGGGCCCATGAGCAGTTCTTC
TRBJ2-2,-,TRBV7-2,TRBD1,CASSPGDRAVYTGELFF,TGTGCCAGCAGCCCTGGGGACAGGGCCGTTTACACCGGGGAGCTGTTTTTT
TRBJ2-3,few,TRBV29-1,TRBD2,CSVEGGLAETDTQYF,TGCAGCGTTGAGGGGGGACTAGCGGAAACAGATACGCAGTATTTT
TRBJ2-3,few,TRBV15,TRBD2,CATSEGTSGRGGDTQYF,TGTGCCACCAGCGAGGGGACTAGCGGGAGGGGAGGGGATACGCAGTATTTT
TRBJ2-3,few,TRBV7-9,-,CASSPTEGRGTDTQYF,TGTGCCAGCAGCCCGACGGAGGGCCGTGGCACAGATACGCAGTATTTT
TRBJ2-1,-,TRBV5-4,TRBD2,CASSPGLAGRSYNEQFF,TGTGCCAGCAGCCCCGGACTAGCGGGACGCTCCTACAATGAGCAGTTCTTC
TRBJ2-7,-,TRBV19,TRBD1,CASSGGQGSYEQYF,TGTGCCAGTAGTGGGGGACAGGGATCCTACGAGCAGTACTTC
TRBJ2-3,-,TRBV9,TRBD2,CASSVVSGRATDTQYF,TGTGCCAGCAGCGTAGTTAGCGGGAGGGCCACAGATACGCAGTATTTT